The rows below give T cell receptor beta chains drawn from one sample of a study of CD8 T cells in Susac syndrome. TCRdb analysed the immunoSEQ multiplex PCR reads with MiXCR anew, one entry per CDR3 protein. The sample holds under 150,000 distinct CDR3 sequences; 90% to 95% are singletons and the top ten take approximately 0.13%. The sample was CD4+ T cells from PBMCs. The receptor set was obtained from a human donor with multiple sclerosis. CDR3s include the opening cysteine and the closing phenylalanine or tryptophan. Some rows have no size entry. The others give once, few or many, or a class for an expanded clone.

abundance: few
v_gene: TRBV2
j_gene: TRBJ1-2
CDR3aa: CASSDRGNYGYTF

abundance: .
v_gene: TRBV4-2
j_gene: TRBJ1-5
CDR3aa: CASSPTGGDQPQHF

abundance: .
v_gene: TRBV20-1
j_gene: TRBJ1-2
CDR3aa: CSARQFYGYTF

abundance: once
v_gene: TRBV9
j_gene: TRBJ2-7
CDR3aa: CASSSLSGGPEQYF

abundance: .
v_gene: TRBV20-1
j_gene: TRBJ2-7
CDR3aa: CSASSESAYEQYF

abundance: once
v_gene: TRBV15
j_gene: TRBJ2-1
CDR3aa: CATSQRTYNEQFF

abundance: .
v_gene: TRBV5-1
j_gene: TRBJ2-2
CDR3aa: CASSLHGTGTAGNTGELFF

abundance: .
v_gene: TRBV7-2
j_gene: TRBJ2-7
CDR3aa: CASSLSQGSEQYF

abundance: .
v_gene: TRBV30
j_gene: TRBJ1-3
CDR3aa: CAWGRPISTIYF

abundance: .
v_gene: TRBV30
j_gene: TRBJ2-1
CDR3aa: CAWSASRASRTYNEQFF

abundance: once
v_gene: TRBV7-9
j_gene: TRBJ2-1
CDR3aa: CASSDAPSYNEQFF

abundance: .
v_gene: TRBV7-9
j_gene: TRBJ2-1
CDR3aa: CASSPLSGALGDEQFF

abundance: .
v_gene: TRBV7-2
j_gene: TRBJ1-3
CDR3aa: CASSSRGLRDTIYF

abundance: .
v_gene: TRBV5-1
j_gene: TRBJ2-3
CDR3aa: CASSRTGTTDTQYF

abundance: .
v_gene: TRBV5-1
j_gene: TRBJ1-3
CDR3aa: CASSPVGYPGNTIYF

abundance: once
v_gene: TRBV20-1
j_gene: TRBJ2-7
CDR3aa: CSASHGLAGGEQYF

abundance: .
v_gene: TRBV5-8
j_gene: TRBJ1-5
CDR3aa: CASSFVRAQPQHF

abundance: .
v_gene: TRBV7-9
j_gene: TRBJ2-2
CDR3aa: CASSSNARADTGELFF

abundance: .
v_gene: TRBV27
j_gene: TRBJ1-1
CDR3aa: CASSLSRGAVNTEAFF

abundance: .
v_gene: TRBV24-1
j_gene: TRBJ1-5
CDR3aa: CATSGGAYQPQHF

abundance: .
v_gene: TRBV11-2
j_gene: TRBJ2-5
CDR3aa: CASSLFLADQETQYF

abundance: .
v_gene: TRBV12-3/TRBV12-4
j_gene: TRBJ1-2
CDR3aa: CASSLQENYGYTF

abundance: .
v_gene: TRBV12-3/TRBV12-4
j_gene: TRBJ1-2
CDR3aa: CASSLVAGYTF

abundance: once
v_gene: TRBV20-1
j_gene: TRBJ2-7
CDR3aa: CSARGQGLSYEQYF

abundance: .
v_gene: TRBV19
j_gene: TRBJ1-5
CDR3aa: CASSGFGGYQPQHF

abundance: .
v_gene: TRBV20-1
j_gene: TRBJ1-4
CDR3aa: CSASWGVNNRRAEKLFF

abundance: .
v_gene: TRBV7-9
j_gene: TRBJ2-1
CDR3aa: CASSLGQGEWNEQFF

abundance: .
v_gene: TRBV12-3/TRBV12-4
j_gene: TRBJ2-5
CDR3aa: CASSMKETQYF

abundance: .
v_gene: TRBV5-1
j_gene: TRBJ2-5
CDR3aa: CASSSSEGETQYF

abundance: .
v_gene: TRBV2
j_gene: TRBJ1-1
CDR3aa: CASRRRTDEAFF

abundance: .
v_gene: TRBV27
j_gene: TRBJ1-1
CDR3aa: CASSFTLTMTEAFF

abundance: .
v_gene: TRBV5-1
j_gene: TRBJ1-2
CDR3aa: CASSLEQGARDGYTF

abundance: .
v_gene: TRBV25-1
j_gene: TRBJ2-3
CDR3aa: CASSAGQGYNEVADTQYF

abundance: .
v_gene: TRBV6-1
j_gene: TRBJ1-1
CDR3aa: CASSRDRDEAFF

abundance: .
v_gene: TRBV25-1
j_gene: TRBJ1-1
CDR3aa: CASSDLRTGSAFF

abundance: .
v_gene: TRBV24-1
j_gene: TRBJ2-5
CDR3aa: CATSDFPSTSGRPPSF

abundance: .
v_gene: TRBV3-1
j_gene: TRBJ2-1
CDR3aa: CASSQEPGLAAYNEQFF

abundance: .
v_gene: TRBV12-3/TRBV12-4
j_gene: TRBJ2-2
CDR3aa: CASSFGAGPRGELFF

abundance: .
v_gene: TRBV3-1
j_gene: TRBJ1-3
CDR3aa: CASSRDSRNTIYF

abundance: .
v_gene: TRBV5-4
j_gene: TRBJ2-5
CDR3aa: CASSLERAGETQYF

abundance: .
v_gene: TRBV4-2
j_gene: TRBJ2-7
CDR3aa: CASSRGATSGSNEQYF

abundance: .
v_gene: TRBV4-1
j_gene: TRBJ2-5
CDR3aa: CASSHAGVETQYF

abundance: .
v_gene: TRBV3-1
j_gene: TRBJ1-6
CDR3aa: CASSQRWTGGIGNSPLHF

abundance: .
v_gene: TRBV29-1
j_gene: TRBJ1-2
CDR3aa: CSAGPGQSYLDYGYTF

abundance: .
v_gene: TRBV28
j_gene: TRBJ2-1
CDR3aa: CASMTAGGDEQFF

abundance: .
v_gene: TRBV27
j_gene: TRBJ2-2
CDR3aa: CASSPRLAGVNTGELFF

abundance: .
v_gene: TRBV3-1
j_gene: TRBJ2-1
CDR3aa: CASSQGSPPGGEQFF

abundance: .
v_gene: TRBV6-6
j_gene: TRBJ2-7
CDR3aa: CASSYGQGPSYEQYF